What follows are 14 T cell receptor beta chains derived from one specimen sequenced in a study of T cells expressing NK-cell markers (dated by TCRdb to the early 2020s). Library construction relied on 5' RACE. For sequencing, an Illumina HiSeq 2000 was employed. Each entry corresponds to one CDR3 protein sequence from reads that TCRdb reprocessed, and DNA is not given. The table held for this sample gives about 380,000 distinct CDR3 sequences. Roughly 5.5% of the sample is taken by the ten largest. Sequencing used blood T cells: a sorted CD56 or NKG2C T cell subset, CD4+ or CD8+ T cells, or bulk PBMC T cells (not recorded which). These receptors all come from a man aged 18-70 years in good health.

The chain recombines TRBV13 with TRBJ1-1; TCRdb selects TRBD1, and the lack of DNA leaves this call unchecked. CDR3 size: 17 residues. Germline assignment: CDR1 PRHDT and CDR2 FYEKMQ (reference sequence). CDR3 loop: CASSLRGGVGRNTEAFF.

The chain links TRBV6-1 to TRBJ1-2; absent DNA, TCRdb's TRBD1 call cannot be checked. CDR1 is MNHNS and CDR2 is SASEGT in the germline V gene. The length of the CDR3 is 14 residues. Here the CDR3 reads CASSQQGRGSDYTF.

Here the CDR3 reads CASSPFVTSRGNTIYF. The chain combines TRBV19 with TRBJ1-3; TCRdb proposes TRBD1, but this gene call is untestable without DNA. Germline CDR1 and CDR2: LNHDA and SQIVND (reference sequence). This CDR3 contains 16 residues.

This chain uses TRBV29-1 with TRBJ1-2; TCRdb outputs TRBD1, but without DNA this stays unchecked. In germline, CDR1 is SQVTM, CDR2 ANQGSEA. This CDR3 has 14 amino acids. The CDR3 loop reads CSAAGGAGNYGYTF. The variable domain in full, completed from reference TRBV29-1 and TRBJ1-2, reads SAVISQKPSRDICQRGTSLTIQCQVDSQVTMMFWYRQQPGQSLTLIATANQGSEATYESGFVIDKFPISRPNLTFSTLTVSNMSPEDSSIYLCSAAGGAGNYGYTFGSGTRLTVV.

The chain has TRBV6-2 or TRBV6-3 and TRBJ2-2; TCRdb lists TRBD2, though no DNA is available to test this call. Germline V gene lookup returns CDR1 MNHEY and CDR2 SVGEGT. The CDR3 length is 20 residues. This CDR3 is CASSYGSGLSPEGDTGELFF.

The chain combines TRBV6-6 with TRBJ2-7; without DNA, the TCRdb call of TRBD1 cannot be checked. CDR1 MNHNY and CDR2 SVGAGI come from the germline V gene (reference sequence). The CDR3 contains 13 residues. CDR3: CASSSGTGGKQYF.

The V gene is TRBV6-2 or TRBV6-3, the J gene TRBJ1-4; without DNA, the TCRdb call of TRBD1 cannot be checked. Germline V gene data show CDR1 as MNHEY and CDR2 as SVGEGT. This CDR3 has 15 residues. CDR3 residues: CASRETGRRSEKLFF.

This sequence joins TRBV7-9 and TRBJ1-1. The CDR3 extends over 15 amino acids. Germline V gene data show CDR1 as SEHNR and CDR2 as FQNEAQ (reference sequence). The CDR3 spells CASSLAKNMNTEAFF. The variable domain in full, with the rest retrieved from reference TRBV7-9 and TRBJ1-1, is DTGVSQNPRHKITKRGQNVTFRCDPISEHNRLYWYRQTLGQGPEFLTYFQNEAQLEKSRLLSDRFSAERPKGSFSTLEIQRTEQGDSAMYLCASSLAKNMNTEAFFGQGTRLTVV.

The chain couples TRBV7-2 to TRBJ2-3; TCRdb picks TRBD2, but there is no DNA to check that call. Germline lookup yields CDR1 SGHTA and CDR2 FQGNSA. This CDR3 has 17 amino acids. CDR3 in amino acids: CASSPRGLAGGRDTQYF.

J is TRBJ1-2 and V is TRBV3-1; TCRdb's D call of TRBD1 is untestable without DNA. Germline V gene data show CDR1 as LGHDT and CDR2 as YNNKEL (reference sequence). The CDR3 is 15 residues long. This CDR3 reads CASSKQGARNYGYTF.

This CDR3 is CASSAGGRHTQYF. This chain joins TRBV7-6 and TRBJ2-3; TCRdb indicates TRBD2, and absent DNA this call remains unverified. This CDR3 spans 13 amino acids. Germline CDR1 SGHVS, CDR2 FNYEAQ.

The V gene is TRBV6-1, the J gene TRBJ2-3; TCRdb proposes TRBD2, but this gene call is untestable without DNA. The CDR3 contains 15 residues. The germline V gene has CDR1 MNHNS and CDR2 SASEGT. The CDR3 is CASSVWGLSSSTQYF.

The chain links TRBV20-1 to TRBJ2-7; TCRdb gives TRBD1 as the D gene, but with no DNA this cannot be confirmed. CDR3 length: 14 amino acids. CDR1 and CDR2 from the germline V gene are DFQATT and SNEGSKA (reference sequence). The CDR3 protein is CSARLTQQAYEQYF.

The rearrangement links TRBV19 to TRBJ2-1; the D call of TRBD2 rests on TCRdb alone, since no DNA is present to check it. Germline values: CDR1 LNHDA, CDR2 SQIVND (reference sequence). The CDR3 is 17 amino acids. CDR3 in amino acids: CASSLRGLAGDYNEQFF.